The 11 T cell receptor beta chains below were found in one sample sequenced in a study of CD8+ T cells in alopecia areata. As for treatment: oral pan-JAK inhibitor, 5-10 mg twice daily. cDNA serving as the sequencing template came from extracted, reverse transcribed RNA. Profiled with immunoSEQ multiplex PCR; TCRdb holds only in-frame clones, not every one. The table shows roughly 60,000 clones, with around 46% occurring only once. The material sequenced was CD8+ T cells sorted from blood, taken at roughly week 36, from a patient treated with tofacitinib. Receptors were obtained from a human donor with alopecia areata.

This sequence joins TRBV19 and TRBJ1-1, with D unresolved. V shed 10 bases and J shed 4 bases, with 7 bases lying between them. Germline CDR1 LNHDA, CDR2 SQIVND (reference sequence). This CDR3 is built from 10 residues. For the CDR3, the DNA is TGTGCCACTGTAGGCACTGAAGCTTTCTTT. Translation gives CATVGTEAFF.

The chain carries TRBV5-1 and TRBJ2-3; D unresolved. CDR3 size: 12 residues. Trimming removed 3 bases at V and 5 bases at J, with 7 bases between. The germline V gene has CDR1 SGHRS and CDR2 YFSETQ. The CDR3 reads CASSSTKDTQYF. The CDR3 DNA follows: TGCGCCAGCAGCTCGACCAAAGATACGCAGTATTTT.

There are a few counts of this clone. The chain recombines TRBV6-1 with TRBJ2-7, with D hard to call. The V gene's germline CDR1 is MNHNS and CDR2 SASEGT. Deletions cut 0 bases from V and 3 bases from J, with 12 bases between. The CDR3 is made up of 15 amino acids. The CDR3 nucleotides are TGTGCCAGCAGTGAAGCGGAAGGTACCGTCTACGAGCAGTACTTC. This gives the protein CASSEAEGTVYEQYF.

This clone was counted between two and nine times. The chain carries TRBV7-9 and TRBJ2-7; 7 nucleotides agree with TRBD1. This CDR3 is built from 14 residues. The germline gives CDR1 SEHNR, CDR2 FQNEAQ (reference sequence). V dropped 4 bases and J dropped 2; count of bases not matched to a gene: 5. CDR3 residues: CASSSRDRAYEQYF. CDR3 coding DNA: TGTGCCAGCAGCTCCCGGGACAGAGCCTACGAGCAGTACTTC.

This clone was seen only a few times. The chain employs TRBV9 and TRBJ1-5; 7 bases match TRBD1. The germline CDR1 and CDR2 sequences are SGDLS and YYNGEE. Unmatched junction bases numbered 12, after V lost 4 bases and J lost 8 bases. The CDR3 covers 15 residues. CDR3: CASSSEGASGEPQHF. The CDR3 nucleotides are TGTGCCAGCAGCTCAGAGGGGGCCTCCGGGGAGCCCCAGCATTTT.

The V call is TRBV19, the J call TRBJ1-5; D unresolved. Trimming shortened V by 4 bases and J by 4 bases, and 11 bases separated the two germline ends. Germline assignment: CDR1 LNHDA and CDR2 SQIVND (reference sequence). There are 14 residues in the CDR3. CDR3 sequence reads: CASSKREPNQPQHF. The CDR3 DNA follows: TGTGCCAGTAGTAAGCGCGAGCCAAATCAGCCCCAGCATTTT.

This clone was picked up a small number of times. The genes are TRBV29-1 and TRBJ2-1, with 7 bases identical to TRBD1. V was clipped by 6 bases and J by 9 bases; unmatched bases: 8. The germline V gene encodes CDR1 SQVTM and CDR2 ANQGSEA. The CDR3 has 12 residues. CDR3 sequence reads: CSVPRTGTEQFF. The CDR3 DNA reads TGCAGCGTCCCTAGGACAGGCACTGAGCAGTTCTTC.

This rearrangement joins TRBV5-6 to TRBJ2-7, with a weak D call TRBD2 (6 bases). Trimming shortened V by 4 bases and J by 4 bases, and 15 bases separated the two germline ends. The CDR3 has 14 residues. CDR1 is SGHDT and CDR2 is YYEEEE in the germline V gene. The CDR3 spells CASSTAGSIYEQYF. CDR3 nucleotide sequence: TGTGCCAGCAGCACAGCGGGTAGTATATACGAGCAGTACTTC. Full variable domain (outside the CDR3, taken from reference TRBV5-6 and TRBJ2-7): DAGVTQSPTHLIKTRGQQVTLRCSPKSGHDTVSWYQQALGQGPQFIFQYYEEEERQRGNFPDRFSGHQFPNYSSELNVNALLLGDSALYLCASSTAGSIYEQYFGPGTRLTVT.

The genes are TRBV13 and TRBJ1-2; D remains ambiguous. Trimming cost V 5 bases and J 7 bases, with 11 bases left between them. This CDR3 region has 12 residues. The germline V gene has CDR1 PRHDT and CDR2 FYEKMQ (reference sequence). The CDR3 is CASSLRTFGYTF. CDR3 nucleotide sequence: TGTGCCAGCAGCCTGAGGACCTTTGGCTACACCTTC.

The chain's CDR3 is CAWARAGELFF. The CDR3 coding sequence is TGTGCCTGGGCTAGGGCCGGGGAGCTGTTTTTT. The genes are TRBV30 and TRBJ2-2; the D is unclear. This CDR3 has 11 amino acids. The germline V gene has CDR1 GTSNPN and CDR2 SVGIG (reference sequence). V lost 5 bases and J lost 6, with 7 bases in between.

This chain connects TRBV5-6 to TRBJ2-3; 9 positions agree with TRBD1. Per the germline V gene, CDR1 is SGHDT and CDR2 is YYEEEE. The CDR3 is 15 residues long. V shed 4 bases and J 3 bases; nucleotides not matched to a gene: 6. DNA of the CDR3: TGTGCCAGCAGCCAAACAGGGGGCGCGACAGATACGCAGTATTTT. Translation: CASSQTGGATDTQYF. The full variable domain, its missing parts supplied by reference TRBV5-6 and TRBJ2-3, is DAGVTQSPTHLIKTRGQQVTLRCSPKSGHDTVSWYQQALGQGPQFIFQYYEEEERQRGNFPDRFSGHQFPNYSSELNVNALLLGDSALYLCASSQTGGATDTQYFGPGTRLTVL.